This T cell receptor (beta chain) comes out of a study of identical twins. Study outcomes and limitations: Out-of-frame alpha sequences shared by twins were enriched for low generation probability.

TCRdb called the 5' RACE reads again in MiXCR, with one record for every CDR3 protein. Among around 250,000 distinct CDR3 sequences listed, 9.5% to 15% were seen once. V shed 10 bases, J shed 3 bases, and the junction held 17 bases outside the gene matches. Germline loops: CDR1 MDHEN, CDR2 SYDVKM. The CDR3 is made up of 17 amino acids. Concerning this clonotype: Its antigen is still unknown.

These data also formed part of another study, on yellow fever vaccine responses in identical twins.

The specimen sequenced was memory (CD45RO+) T cells sorted from blood. The clonotype comes from a woman aged 18-29 years in good health. The chain has TRBV28 and TRBJ2-3, with 9 bases that match TRBD2. The CDR3 loop reads CATHLLREGQETDTQYF. CDR3 DNA: TGTGCCACCCACCTTCTGCGGGAGGGCCAGGAGACAGATACGCAGTATTTT.